Listed here is a single T cell receptor beta chain. Its specificity is not known. Per the germline V gene, CDR1 is KGHSH and CDR2 is LQKENI. CDR3 length: 15 amino acids. With V trimmed by 5 bases and J by 2 bases, 8 bases remained unmatched. The data stem from a study of T cells in localized non-small cell lung cancer. Broader study findings: Multi-region tumor sequencing was not done, so intratumor heterogeneity could not be excluded. Uninvolved adjacent lung showed the highest T cell clonality, exceeding tumor. There were a median roughly 60 of the top 100 tumor clones appearing in adjacent lung. Elevated blood T cell density was associated with longer overall survival.

TCRdb keeps only in-frame clones here, not all; method: immunoSEQ multiplex PCR. The sample holds tens of thousands of clones, 88% seen once. The receptor comes from a woman aged 40-69 years with stage I lung adenocarcinoma. Sequences were derived from peripheral blood, sampled before any cancer treatment. The chain combines TRBV18 with TRBJ1-2; 7 nucleotides align to TRBD1. Here the CDR3 reads CASSSGTTGNYGYTF. CDR3 bases: TGTGCCAGCTCATCCGGCACGACAGGGAACTATGGCTACACCTTC. The full variable domain, rest sourced from reference TRBV18 and TRBJ1-2, is NAGVMQNPRHLVRRRGQEARLRCSPMKGHSHVYWYRQLPEEGLKFMVYLQKENIIDESGMPKERFSAEFPKEGPSILRIQQVVRGDSAAYFCASSSGTTGNYGYTFGSGTRLTVV.